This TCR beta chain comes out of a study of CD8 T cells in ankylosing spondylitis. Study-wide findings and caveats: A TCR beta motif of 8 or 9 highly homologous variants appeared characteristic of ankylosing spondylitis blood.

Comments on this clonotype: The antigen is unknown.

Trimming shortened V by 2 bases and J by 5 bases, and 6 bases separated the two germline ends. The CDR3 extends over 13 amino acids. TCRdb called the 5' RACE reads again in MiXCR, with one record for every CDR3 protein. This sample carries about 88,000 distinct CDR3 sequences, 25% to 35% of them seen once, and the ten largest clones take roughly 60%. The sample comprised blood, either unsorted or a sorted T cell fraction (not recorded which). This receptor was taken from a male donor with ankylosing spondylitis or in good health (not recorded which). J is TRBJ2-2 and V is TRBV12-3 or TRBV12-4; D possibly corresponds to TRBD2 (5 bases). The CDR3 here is CASSLTGTGELFF. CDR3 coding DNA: TGTGCCAGCAGTTTAACGGGGACCGGGGAGCTGTTTTTT.